The subject of this entry is one T cell receptor beta chain. The record originates from a study of blood T cell repertoires in COVID-19. Looking at the study overall: Italy, Spain and the United States were the sources of the convalescent and acute COVID-19 samples. Nucleic acid was either cDNA or gDNA, and it came from T cells, B-cell-depleted T cells, or PBMCs.

Cohorts were based on clinical histories the participants reported. This CDR3 is 15 amino acids long. J was trimmed by 2 bases and V by 1 base; bases with no gene match: 4. Per germline, CDR1 LNHNV and CDR2 YYDKDF (reference sequence). Study processing details: Counts of nucleated cells, estimated from reference gene primer amplification, were obtained. TCRdb's table, derived via immunoSEQ multiplex PCR, lists solely in-frame clones and lacks some. The D gene and trimming were derived from the DNA, and the V and J assignments and clone size from that table. The table includes approximately 310,000 clones, around 90% detected once.

Sequencing used PBMCs or T cells enriched from blood (not recorded which). The origin of this receptor is a man aged 55 to 70 who had recovered from COVID-19. The chain is built from TRBV15 and TRBJ2-7; 8 bases line up with TRBD2. The CDR3 DNA reads TGTGCCACCAGCAGAGCGTTAGCGGGAACCTACGAGCAGTACTTC. This translates into CATSRALAGTYEQYF.